This record looks at one T cell receptor beta chain sequence and its context. Measured with immunoSEQ multiplex PCR; TCRdb has only the in-frame clones, and not every one. Of about 380,000 clones listed, roughly 94% are singletons. The entry originates in a study of shared T cell receptors in the human thymus. This TCR came from a human donor. The source material was thymocytes.

Written as DNA, the CDR3 is TGCGCCAGCACCCCCGACGAGGCCTCTAACTATGGCTACACCTTC. Protein sequence: CASTPDEASNYGYTF. The V call is TRBV10-2, the J call TRBJ1-2; D is ambiguous. This CDR3 region has 15 residues. The V and J ends lost 7 bases and 0 bases respectively, with 15 bases between them. Germline-derived CDR1 and CDR2 are WSHSY and SAAADI.